Below are 10 T cell receptor beta chains sequenced from a single sample in a study of cytomegalovirus exposure and HLA in healthy donors. PCR primers comprised 60 Vbeta and 13 Jbeta primers. The assay was immunoSEQ multiplex PCR, and TCRdb's table has in-frame clones only and misses some. The sample carries approximately 160,000 clones, around 75% recorded once. Sequences were obtained from PBMCs. The origin of the receptors is a male donor in good health and CMV-seronegative.

In its sample, this clone was seen a few times. The CDR3 loop reads CASSPQGALGYTF. Written as DNA, the CDR3 is TGCGCCAGCAGCCCACAGGGGGCTTTAGGCTACACCTTC. The rearrangement uses TRBV5-1 and TRBJ1-2, with 9 nucleotides matching TRBD1. The CDR3 is 13 amino acids. Germline V CDR1 and CDR2: SGHRS, YFSETQ. The trim removed 4 bases at V and 8 bases at J, leaving 6 bases unmatched.

The J gene is TRBJ2-1, the V gene TRBV19; TRBD2 matches at 13 bases. Germline loops: CDR1 LNHDA, CDR2 SQIVND (reference sequence). V gave up 4 bases and J gave up 9 bases; unmatched junction bases: 9. This CDR3 has 16 amino acids. CDR3 sequence reads: CASSTPGLAGSREQFF. The CDR3 coding sequence is TGTGCCAGTAGTACGCCGGGACTAGCGGGGTCACGTGAGCAGTTCTTC.

The chain has TRBV2 and TRBJ2-7; a weak D match, TRBD1 (5 bases). From germline, CDR1 is SNHLY and CDR2 FYNNEI. Trimming left V 5 bases short and J 3 bases short, with 11 bases between. The CDR3 has 13 residues. The CDR3 DNA reads TGTGCCAGCAGTCCTAATACAGGCTACGAGCAGTACTTC. Protein sequence: CASSPNTGYEQYF.

This chain uses TRBV19 with TRBJ1-6; unclear D gene. The CDR3 runs 12 residues. Looked up from germline, CDR1 is LNHDA and CDR2 is SQIVND (reference sequence). With 2 bases removed from V and 8 bases from J, the gap between germline ends came to 4 bases. The CDR3 reads CASSIYDSPLHF. CDR3 bases: TGTGCCAGTAGTATATATGATTCACCCCTCCACTTT.

The genes are TRBV4-1 and TRBJ1-6, with D unclear. CDR3 length equals 17 residues. Germline-derived CDR1 and CDR2 are MGHRA and YSYEKL. The V end was cut by 1 base, the J end by 0 bases, with 10 bases between. CDR3 coding DNA: TGCGCCAGCAGCCAAGGGAGGGCGAGCTCCTATAATTCACCCCTCCACTTT. It specifies CASSQGRASSYNSPLHF.

The V gene is TRBV2, the J gene TRBJ2-6; no reliable D call. The V gene lost 9 bases and the J gene lost 0 bases, with 6 bases spanning the gap. CDR3 length: 13 amino acids. The germline CDR1 and CDR2 sequences are SNHLY and FYNNEI. CDR3 nucleotides: TGTGCCAGGGCCCTCTCTGGGGCCAACGTCCTGACTTTC. It is translated as CARALSGANVLTF. The full variable domain, in which reference TRBV2 and TRBJ2-6 provide the parts outside the CDR3, is EPEVTQTPSHQVTQMGQEVILRCVPISNHLYFYWYRQILGQKVEFLVSFYNNEISEKSEIFDDQFSVERPDGSNFTLKIRSTKLEDSAMYFCARALSGANVLTFGAGSRLTVL.

This clone has only one observation. The rearrangement uses TRBV11-2 and TRBJ1-6; 9 bases agree with TRBD1. Germline-derived CDR1 and CDR2 are SGHAT and FQNNGV. With V trimmed by 8 bases and J by 1 base, 0 bases remained unmatched. The CDR3 runs 14 residues. In nucleotides, the CDR3 is TGTGCCAGCGGACAGGGGTCCTATAATTCACCCCTCCACTTT. Translating gives CASGQGSYNSPLHF.

The CDR3 loop reads CASSTRGTGGTEAFF. CDR3 in DNA: TGTGCCAGCAGCACACGGGGGACGGGGGGGACTGAAGCTTTCTTT. The J gene is TRBJ1-1, the V gene TRBV9, with D possibly matching TRBD1 (5 bases). V lost 4 bases to trimming and J lost 5 bases, with 18 bases between them. Looked up from germline, CDR1 is SGDLS and CDR2 is YYNGEE. The CDR3 has 15 residues.

The chain couples TRBV7-9 to TRBJ2-4; tentatively, D is TRBD2 (6 bases). V dropped 5 bases and J dropped 0 bases, with 14 bases sitting between them. The CDR3 is made up of 16 amino acids. Germline CDR1 is SEHNR and CDR2 is FQNEAQ (reference sequence). This chain's CDR3 is CASSLGFGGAKNIQYF. In DNA form, the CDR3 reads TGTGCCAGCAGCCTTGGGTTCGGGGGAGCCAAAAACATTCAGTACTTC.

This clone was observed a few times. The chain is built from TRBV5-1 and TRBJ1-6; no firm D call. The CDR3 is made up of 15 amino acids. CDR1 is SGHRS, CDR2 YFSETQ, per germline. Deletions cut 2 bases from V and 13 bases from J, with 19 bases between. This CDR3 is CASSFNQPDRDPLHF. The DNA for the CDR3 is TGCGCCAGCAGCTTTAATCAGCCGGACCGGGATCCCCTCCACTTT.